This is a list of T cell receptor beta chains from one sample in a study of OX40 agonist ivuxolimab in advanced cancers. Clones were sequenced by immunoSEQ multiplex PCR, and TCRdb holds only the in-frame ones, with some missing. The sample holds about 50,000 clones; more than 70% are singletons and the top ten take roughly 5.7%. The material sequenced was CD4+ or CD8+ T cells sorted from blood, taken in a trial of the OX40 agonist ivuxolimab. All receptors come from an adult with an advanced solid tumor such as melanoma, head and neck, liver or kidney cancer. CDR3s include the opening cysteine and the closing phenylalanine or tryptophan. Fields, in order: V gene, J gene, D gene, clone size, CDR3 DNA, CDR3 protein. A D gene is named only where the DNA matches it firmly. Rows may omit the clone size; those that give it use once, few, many or a size class.

>TRBV2|TRBJ2-5|TRBD1|.
TGTGCCAGCAGTGGGGGGGACAGGGTGATAGAGACCCAGTACTTC
CASSGGDRVIETQYF
>TRBV7-9|TRBJ1-1|TRBD1|.
TGTGCCAGCGCCGGGACAGGTCACACTGAAGCTTTCTTT
CASAGTGHTEAFF
>TRBV6-5|TRBJ1-5|.|.
TGTGCCAGCAGTTATTTAGACGCGGGCAATCAGCCCCAGCATTTT
CASSYLDAGNQPQHF
>TRBV11-2|TRBJ1-1|TRBD1|.
TGTGCCAGCAGCTACGCAAAGGGGGCATCGTACACTGAAGCTTTCTTT
CASSYAKGASYTEAFF
>TRBV27|TRBJ1-5|.|.
TGTGCCAGCAGTTTATTTGGGCAGGCCGATAATCAGCCCCAGCATTTT
CASSLFGQADNQPQHF
>TRBV4-1|TRBJ2-7|.|.
TGCGCCAGCAGCCAAGGGAGCGGATCGTACGAGCAGTACTTC
CASSQGSGSYEQYF
>TRBV19|TRBJ2-3|.|.
TGTGCCAGTAGTACGGCGGAGTATTCTAGCACAGATACGCAGTATTTT
CASSTAEYSSTDTQYF
>TRBV5-5|TRBJ1-2|TRBD1|.
TGTGCCAGCATCGAGGGGACAGTTCGGGGCTACACCTTC
CASIEGTVRGYTF
>TRBV2|TRBJ2-7|TRBD2|.
TGTGCCACCCCACAGCGGGAGGGCTATTACGAGCAGTACTTC
CATPQREGYYEQYF
>TRBV27|TRBJ2-2|TRBD1|.
TGTGCCAGCAGTGTTTATTACAGGGGCGGGGAGCTGTTTTTT
CASSVYYRGGELFF
>TRBV27|TRBJ1-1|.|.
TGTGCCAGCAGTTTATCTCCCGCCAGACTGAACACTGAAGCTTTCTTT
CASSLSPARLNTEAFF
>TRBV15|TRBJ2-1|.|.
TGTGCCACCAACCCGAGTTTTGGGACTTACAATGAGCAGTTCTTC
CATNPSFGTYNEQFF
>TRBV7-8|TRBJ2-1|TRBD2|.
TGTGCCAGCAGCCCCCTTGATAGACTAGCTCGATTCTCTTACAATGAGCAGTTCTTC
CASSPLDRLARFSYNEQFF
>TRBV7-2|TRBJ2-1|.|.
TGTGCCAGCAGGGACCTCGACAATGAGCAGTTCTTC
CASRDLDNEQFF
>TRBV4-1|TRBJ2-7|.|.
TGCGCCAGCAGCCAAGTTGTTCCCGACTACGAGCAGTACTTC
CASSQVVPDYEQYF
>TRBV6-1|TRBJ2-5|.|.
TGTGCCAGCAGTGATGGTGCGGAGACCCAGTACTTC
CASSDGAETQYF
>TRBV28|TRBJ1-2|TRBD1|.
TGTGCCAGCAGTACGGACAGGGGATCCTATGGCTACACCTTC
CASSTDRGSYGYTF
>TRBV5-5|TRBJ2-7|.|once
TGTGCCAGCAGCTTTAACCAGCACCGCCACGAGCAGTACTTC
CASSFNQHRHEQYF
>TRBV25-1|TRBJ2-1|.|.
TGTGCCAGCAGTGAGGTTGGTTACAATGAGCAGTTCTTC
CASSEVGYNEQFF
>TRBV28|TRBJ2-5|.|.
TGTGCCAGCAGTACCTTAAGGGGGGGAGCGGCCCAAGAGACCCAGTACTTC
CASSTLRGGAAQETQYF
>TRBV7-9|TRBJ1-2|.|.
TGTGCCAGCAGCTCTCTGGGGTCTTATGGCTACACCTTC
CASSSLGSYGYTF
>TRBV7-3|TRBJ2-2|.|.
TGTGCCAGCAGCCCGTACACCGGGGAGCTGTTTTTT
CASSPYTGELFF
>TRBV6-6|TRBJ2-2|.|.
TGTGCCAGCAGTTACCGAACCGGGGAGCTGTTTTTT
CASSYRTGELFF
>TRBV6-6|TRBJ1-6|.|.
TGTGCCAGCGAGGCAGGGCAATCACCCCTCCACTTT
CASEAGQSPLHF
>TRBV30|TRBJ2-7|.|.
TGTGCCTGGAGTGTGACAGGCCCTTACGAGCAGTACTTC
CAWSVTGPYEQYF
>TRBV7-9|TRBJ2-1|TRBD1|.
TGTGCCGAGCGGACAGGGGACTACAATGAGCAGTTCTTC
CAERTGDYNEQFF
>TRBV4-1|TRBJ1-1|.|.
TGCGCCAGCAGCCCTTGGCAGGGAGAAACTGAAGCTTTCTTT
CASSPWQGETEAFF
>TRBV7-3|TRBJ2-7|.|once
TGTGCCAGCAGCTTACGAAGGAACCACTCCTACGAGCAGTACTTC
CASSLRRNHSYEQYF
>TRBV27|TRBJ2-7|TRBD1|.
TGTGCCAGCGGCTTATTCGGACAGGGGGATTACGAGCAGTACTTC
CASGLFGQGDYEQYF
>TRBV13|TRBJ1-4|.|once
TGTGCCAGCAGCCCCGTGGGCGCGAGTGAAAAACTGTTTTTT
CASSPVGASEKLFF
>TRBV27|TRBJ1-4|.|.
TGTGCCAGCAGTTTATTGGGCGAGACCGCAGAAAAACTGTTTTTT
CASSLLGETAEKLFF
>TRBV4-3|TRBJ1-4|.|once
TGCGCCAGCAGCCAAGATGATGGGGACGGGCGTGAAAAACTGTTTTTT
CASSQDDGDGREKLFF
>TRBV7-9|TRBJ1-1|.|.
TGTGCCAGCAGCGGGATACGGACGGCGCGGGGGGAAGCTTTCTTT
CASSGIRTARGEAFF
>TRBV15|TRBJ2-2|.|few
TGTGCCACCAGCAGAGATCGAACAGGGCTCGAAACCGGGGAGCTGTTTTTT
CATSRDRTGLETGELFF
>TRBV11-3|TRBJ2-7|.|.
TGTGCCAGCAGCTTAGAGGCAAAAGGCTACGAGCAGTACTTC
CASSLEAKGYEQYF
>TRBV27|TRBJ2-3|.|.
TGTGCCAGCAGTCCCTCAAGCACAGATACGCAGTATTTT
CASSPSSTDTQYF
>TRBV27|TRBJ1-5|TRBD1|.
TGTGCCAGCAGACTCGGACAGGGGGTCCAGCCCCAGCATTTT
CASRLGQGVQPQHF
>TRBV7-9|TRBJ1-1|.|.
TGTGCCAGCAGCTCCCCAAAGGGGTTGACGGGGGCAAACACTGAAGCTTTCTTT
CASSSPKGLTGANTEAFF
>TRBV19|TRBJ2-3|.|.
TGTGCCAGTAGTATAGAGGATAGCTTCTCAGATACGCAGTATTTT
CASSIEDSFSDTQYF
>TRBV10-1|TRBJ2-3|.|.
TGCGCCAGCAGTATTTCGGGATTCAGCACAGATACGCAGTATTTT
CASSISGFSTDTQYF
>TRBV7-2|TRBJ2-1|TRBD2|.
TGTGCCAGCAGCTTAGCTCCCACTAGCGGGGGGGTCGATGAGCAGTTCTTC
CASSLAPTSGGVDEQFF
>TRBV9|TRBJ2-2|TRBD2|.
TGTGCCAGCAGCGTAGGCGGGGGGGTAACCGGGGAGCTGTTTTTT
CASSVGGGVTGELFF
>TRBV9|TRBJ1-5|TRBD1|.
TGTGCCAGCAGTCCCACAGGGGGCGAACAGCCCCAGCATTTT
CASSPTGGEQPQHF
>TRBV4-1|TRBJ1-2|.|.
TGCGCCAGCAGCCAAGAGGAGGGCCAATACTATGGCTACACCTTC
CASSQEEGQYYGYTF
>TRBV7-9|TRBJ1-1|.|once
TGTGCCAGCAGCTTCCAGAACACTGAAGCTTTCTTT
CASSFQNTEAFF
>TRBV7-6|TRBJ1-2|.|.
TGTGCCAGCAGCTTAGCGATGGGGGGGCCTGGCTACACCTTC
CASSLAMGGPGYTF
>TRBV7-2|TRBJ2-1|TRBD2|.
TGTGCCAGCAGCTTACGCCTAGCGGGCCACTACAATGAGCAGTTCTTC
CASSLRLAGHYNEQFF
>TRBV30|TRBJ2-7|.|.
TGTGCCGTCGGCCAAGGGTCGTCCTACGAGCAGTACTTC
CAVGQGSSYEQYF
>TRBV6-6|TRBJ1-1|.|.
TGTGCCAGCAGTTATCTGAATGGGAACTCTGAAGCTTTCTTT
CASSYLNGNSEAFF
>TRBV9|TRBJ1-3|.|.
TGTGCCAGCAGCGCAGGGGAACTTGGAAACACCATATATTTT
CASSAGELGNTIYF
>TRBV6-1|TRBJ2-7|TRBD2|.
TGTGCCAGTCTCAGCGGACTAGTCTACGAGCAGTACTTC
CASLSGLVYEQYF
>TRBV10-3|TRBJ1-1|TRBD1|.
TGTGCCATCAGTGGAGGACAGGGGGGCACTGAAGCTTTCTTT
CAISGGQGGTEAFF